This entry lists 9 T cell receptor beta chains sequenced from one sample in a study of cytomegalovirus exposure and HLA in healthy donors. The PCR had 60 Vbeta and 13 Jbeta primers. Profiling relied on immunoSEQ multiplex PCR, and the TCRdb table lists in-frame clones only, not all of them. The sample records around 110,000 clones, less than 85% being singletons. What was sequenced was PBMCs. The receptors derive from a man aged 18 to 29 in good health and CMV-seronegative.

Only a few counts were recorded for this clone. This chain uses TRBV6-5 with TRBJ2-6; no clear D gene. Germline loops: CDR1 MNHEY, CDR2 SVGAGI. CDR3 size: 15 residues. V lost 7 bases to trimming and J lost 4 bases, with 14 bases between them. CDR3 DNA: TGTGCCAGCACCCACGGTACTTCCGGGGCCAACGTCCTGACTTTC. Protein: CASTHGTSGANVLTF.

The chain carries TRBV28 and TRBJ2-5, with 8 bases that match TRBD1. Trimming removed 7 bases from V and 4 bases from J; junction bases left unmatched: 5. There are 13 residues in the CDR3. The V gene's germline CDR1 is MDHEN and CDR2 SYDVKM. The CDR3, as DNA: TGTGCCAGCACGCAGGGGGCAGGAGAGACCCAGTACTTC. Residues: CASTQGAGETQYF.

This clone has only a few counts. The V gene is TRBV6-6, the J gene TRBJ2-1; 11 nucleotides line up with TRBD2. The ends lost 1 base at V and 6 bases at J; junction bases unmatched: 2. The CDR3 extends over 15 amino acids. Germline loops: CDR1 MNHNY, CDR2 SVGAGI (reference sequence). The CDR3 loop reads CASSYYSGGANEQFF. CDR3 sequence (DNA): TGTGCCAGCAGTTACTATAGCGGGGGGGCCAATGAGCAGTTCTTC.

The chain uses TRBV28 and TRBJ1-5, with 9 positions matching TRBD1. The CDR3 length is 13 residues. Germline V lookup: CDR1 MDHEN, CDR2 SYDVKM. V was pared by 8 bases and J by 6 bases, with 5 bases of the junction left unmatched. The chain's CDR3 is CASLDRGRQPQHF. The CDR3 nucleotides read TGTGCCAGCCTGGACAGGGGACGTCAGCCCCAGCATTTT.

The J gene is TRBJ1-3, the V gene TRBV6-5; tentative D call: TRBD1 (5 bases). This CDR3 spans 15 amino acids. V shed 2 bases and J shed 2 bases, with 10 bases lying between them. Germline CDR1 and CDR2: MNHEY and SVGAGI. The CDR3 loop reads CASSYVGQAGNTIYF. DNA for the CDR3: TGTGCCAGCAGTTACGTGGGGCAGGCTGGAAACACCATATATTTT.

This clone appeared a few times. CDR3 DNA sequence: TGTGCCAGCAGCTTAAAACTACAGGGTCGGGGCTGGGAGCAGTTCTTC. Encoded protein: CASSLKLQGRGWEQFF. This chain connects TRBV11-1 to TRBJ2-1; possible D gene TRBD1, 6 bases. The CDR3 loop spans 16 amino acids. V lost 2 bases, J lost 10 bases, and 21 bases lay in between. Germline V gene data show CDR1 as SGHAT and CDR2 as FQDESV (reference sequence). Filled out from reference TRBV11-1 and TRBJ2-1, the complete variable domain reads EAEVAQSPRYKITEKSQAVAFWCDPISGHATLYWYRQILGQGPELLVQFQDESVVDDSQLPKDRFSAERLKGVDSTLKIQPAELGDSAMYLCASSLKLQGRGWEQFFGPGTRLTVL.

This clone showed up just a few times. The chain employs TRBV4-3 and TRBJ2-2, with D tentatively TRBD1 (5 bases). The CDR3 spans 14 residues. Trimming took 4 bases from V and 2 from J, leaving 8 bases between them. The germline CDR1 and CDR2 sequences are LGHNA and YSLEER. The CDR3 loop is CASSLDRNTGELFF. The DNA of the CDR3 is TGCGCCAGCAGCCTCGACAGAAACACCGGGGAGCTGTTTTTT.

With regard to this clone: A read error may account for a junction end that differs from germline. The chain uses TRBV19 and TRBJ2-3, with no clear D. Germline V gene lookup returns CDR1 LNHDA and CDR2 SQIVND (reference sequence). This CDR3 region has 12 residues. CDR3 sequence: CASSIVSDTQYF. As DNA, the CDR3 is TGTGCGAGTAGTATAGTATCTGATACGCAGTATTTT.

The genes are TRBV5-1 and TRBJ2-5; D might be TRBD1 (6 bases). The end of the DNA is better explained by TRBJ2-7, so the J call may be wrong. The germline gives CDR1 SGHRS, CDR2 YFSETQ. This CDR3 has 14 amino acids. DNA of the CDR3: TGCGCCAGCAGCTTAGGACAGTTTACCTACGAGCAGTACTTC. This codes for CASSLGQFTYEQYF.